The 7 T cell receptor beta chains in this list originate from one sample, sequenced in a study of blood T cell repertoires in COVID-19. Libraries were prepared by immunoSEQ multiplex PCR; TCRdb keeps only in-frame clonotypes and omits some of them. Of around 80,000 clones in the sample, more than 80% were seen once. Source material: peripheral blood. The source of these receptors is a woman aged 70-85 years with acute or convalescent COVID-19.

This sequence joins TRBV24-1 and TRBJ1-1; unclear D gene. Germline V gives CDR1 KGHDR, CDR2 SFDVKD. The CDR3 loop spans 13 amino acids. V shed 1 base and J shed 1 base, with 3 bases lying between them. Here the CDR3 DNA reads TGTGCCACCAGTGATTTCTCGAACACTGAAGCTTTCTTT. Amino acids: CATSDFSNTEAFF.

This clone was found a few times. This chain joins TRBV9 and TRBJ2-2; possible D gene TRBD1, 6 bases. There are 18 residues in the CDR3. Germline lookup yields CDR1 SGDLS and CDR2 YYNGEE. V lost 3 bases and J 4 bases, leaving 22 bases between the germline ends. The CDR3 DNA reads as TGTGCCAGCAGCGCTCAAAGTTACAGGGCCCTGGGCACCGGGGAGCTGTTTTTT. Translation: CASSAQSYRALGTGELFF.

The chain's CDR3 is CAISTGTSGYEQYF. The CDR3 DNA reads as TGTGCCATCAGTACCGGGACTAGCGGCTACGAGCAGTACTTC. The V call is TRBV10-3, the J call TRBJ2-7, with TRBD2 matching 11 bases. The germline V gene encodes CDR1 ENHRY and CDR2 SYGVKD. The CDR3 loop spans 14 amino acids. V dropped 5 bases and J dropped 3; count of bases not matched to a gene: 3.

This clone was seen a few times. The chain employs TRBV4-3 and TRBJ1-1, with D hard to call. V lost 0 bases and J lost 1, with 3 bases in between. The V gene's germline CDR1 is LGHNA and CDR2 YSLEER. CDR3 length equals 13 residues. The CDR3 here is CASSQDRNTEAFF. The CDR3 nucleotides read TGCGCCAGCAGCCAAGATCGGAACACTGAAGCTTTCTTT.

This chain joins TRBV7-9 and TRBJ2-3; possibly TRBD2 for D (5 bases). CDR3 size: 13 residues. V lost 5 bases to trimming and J lost 6 bases, with 12 bases between them. Germline CDR1 and CDR2: SEHNR and FQNEAQ (reference sequence). Written as DNA, the CDR3 is TGTGCCAGCAGCGACCGGGAACCCGATACGCAGTATTTT. Its translation: CASSDREPDTQYF.

This clone appeared many times. The chain carries TRBV6-1 and TRBJ1-5; 9 bases map to TRBD1. The CDR3 sequence is 14 residues long. Germline V gene sequence: CDR1 MNHNS, CDR2 SASEGT. V was clipped by 3 bases and J by 6 bases; unmatched bases: 3. The CDR3 DNA follows: TGTGCCAGCAGTGACGGACAGGGGAGTCAGCCCCAGCATTTT. It yields the protein CASSDGQGSQPQHF.

The V gene is TRBV3-1 (or the pseudogene TRBV3-2), the J gene TRBJ2-1, with a possible D match to TRBD2 (5 bases). CDR1 and CDR2 from the germline V gene are LGHDT and YNNKEL (reference sequence). This CDR3 has 15 amino acids. The V and J ends lost 4 bases and 5 bases respectively, with 15 bases between them. The CDR3 nucleotides read TGTGCCAGCAGCCCCGACTGGACTGGAAACAATGAGCAGTTCTTC. Encoded protein: CASSPDWTGNNEQFF.